The rows below give T cell receptor beta chains drawn from one sample of a study of blood T cells in healthy people across ages. TCRdb used MiXCR to reprocess the 5' RACE reads, holding one entry per CDR3 protein. This sample has about a million distinct CDR3 sequences, with 51% found just once. Sequencing was performed on blood. Receptor source: a woman aged 55-70 years in good health. The CDR3 runs from the conserved cysteine through the conserved F or W. The order of the fields is clone size, V gene, D gene, J gene, CDR3 DNA, CDR3 protein. The D gene is left open where the match is weak. Expanded clones get a size class; other rows say once, few or many, or leave the size out.

>NA|TRBV27|TRBD1|TRBJ1-5
TGTGCCAGCAGTGCGACAGGGGTTCCGAATCAGCCCCAGCATTTT
CASSATGVPNQPQHF
>few|TRBV29-1|NA|TRBJ2-3
TGCAGCGTTGTTGTGTCAGATACGCAGTATTTT
CSVVVSDTQYF
>NA|TRBV2|NA|TRBJ1-6
TGTGCCAGCAGTGAACGGTATAATTCACCCCTCCACTTT
CASSERYNSPLHF
>few|TRBV5-1|TRBD1|TRBJ2-7
TGCGCCAGCAGCTCCTCGACAGGGTTCGCCGAGCAGTACTTC
CASSSSTGFAEQYF
>many|TRBV28|NA|TRBJ2-7
TGTGCCAGCAGTTCCCGGGAAGGGGTATCCTACGAGCAGTACTTC
CASSSREGVSYEQYF
>NA|TRBV6-1|TRBD1|TRBJ1-5
TGTGCCAGCAGCGGGGAGGGGGCCCCTAATCAGCCCCAGCATTTT
CASSGEGAPNQPQHF
>few|TRBV20-1|NA|TRBJ2-4
TGCAGTGCTAGTGGAGGCTGGGATAAAGCCAAAAACATTCAGTACTTC
CSASGGWDKAKNIQYF
>NA|TRBV3-1|TRBD2|TRBJ2-1
TGTGCCAGCAGCCGGAGGGCCAGGGCTAGCGGCTACAATGAGCAGTTCTTC
CASSRRARASGYNEQFF
>few|TRBV12-3/TRBV12-4|NA|TRBJ2-7
TGTGCCAGCAGTCCCCCCTTCCTCTCGTACTCCTACGAGCAGTACTTC
CASSPPFLSYSYEQYF
>NA|TRBV3-1|NA|TRBJ2-7
TGTGCCAGCAGCTCCGGCCGGTATCCTACCTACGAGCAGTACTTC
CASSSGRYPTYEQYF
>NA|TRBV20-1|NA|TRBJ2-7
TGCAGTGCTAGAGGGGCCAGGCCTACCTACGAGCAGTACTTC
CSARGARPTYEQYF
>NA|TRBV9|TRBD2|TRBJ2-7
TGTGCCAGCAGCCCCACCGGGACTAGGACCTACGAGCAGTACTTC
CASSPTGTRTYEQYF
>few|TRBV25-1|TRBD1|TRBJ1-1
TGTGCCAGCAGTGGATATACCGGGACAGTGAACACTGAAGCTTTCTTT
CASSGYTGTVNTEAFF
>NA|TRBV4-1|NA|TRBJ1-1
TGCGCCAGCAGCCCCTGGTATCCGAACACTGAAGCTTTCTTT
CASSPWYPNTEAFF
>once|TRBV3-1|NA|TRBJ2-7
TGTGCCAGCAGCCAAGGGGGTGTCCGGGACTTCTACAATGAGCAGTACTTC
CASSQGGVRDFYNEQYF
>NA|TRBV12-5|NA|TRBJ2-7
TGTGCTAGTGGTTTGGTCAATCCCACACAGGATTACCCCTCCTACGAGCAGTACTTC
CASGLVNPTQDYPSYEQYF
>few|TRBV4-1|TRBD2|TRBJ2-3
TGCGCCAGCAGCCCAAAACCCCCGGGACTAGCTGAAGATACGCAGTATTTT
CASSPKPPGLAEDTQYF
>NA|TRBV4-1|NA|TRBJ2-3
TGCGCCAGCAGCCACGAAGTGGAAGATACGCAGTATTTT
CASSHEVEDTQYF
>few|TRBV20-1|TRBD1|TRBJ2-5
TGCAGTGCTTTCCCAACAGGGGTAGAGACCCAGTACTTC
CSAFPTGVETQYF
>NA|TRBV12-3/TRBV12-4|TRBD1|TRBJ2-5
TGTGCCAGCAGTCCCGGGACAGACAGTGAGACCCAGTACTTC
CASSPGTDSETQYF
>NA|TRBV12-5|TRBD2|TRBJ2-1
TGTGCTAGTGGTTTGTTCCCGGCGTGGACTAGCGGGTCCAATGAGCAGTTCTTC
CASGLFPAWTSGSNEQFF
>NA|TRBV27|NA|TRBJ2-3
TGTGCCAGCAGTGGGGACCGCCTAGATACGCAGTATTTT
CASSGDRLDTQYF
>NA|TRBV12-3/TRBV12-4|NA|TRBJ2-5
TGTGCCAGCAGTCGGGCCTCCCAAGAGACCCAGTACTTC
CASSRASQETQYF
>few|TRBV27|NA|TRBJ2-5
TGTGCCAGCAGCCCGCAAACAGGGAAAGGAGAGACCCAGTACTTC
CASSPQTGKGETQYF
>NA|TRBV5-8|NA|TRBJ2-3
TGTGCCAGCAGCTGGACTTATCCGTATTTT
CASSWTYPYF
>few|TRBV7-9|NA|TRBJ1-1
TGTGCCAGCAGCTTAAATGGGTATACAGGCACTGAAGCTTTCTTT
CASSLNGYTGTEAFF
>many|TRBV20-1|NA|TRBJ2-7
TGCTCTCTGGAGGGGAGCTCCTACGAGCAGTACTTC
CSLEGSSYEQYF
>NA|TRBV7-9|NA|TRBJ2-5
TGTGCCAGCAGCTTAGCGCTTTCCCGGGACACCGAAGAGACCCAGTACTTC
CASSLALSRDTEETQYF
>NA|TRBV29-1|TRBD2|TRBJ2-1
TGCAGCGTGCCGACTAGCGGGAGGCTCTTGTACAATGAGCAGTTCTTC
CSVPTSGRLLYNEQFF
>NA|TRBV6-1|TRBD1|TRBJ2-3
TGTGCCAGCAGGAGGGACAGACTCACAGATACGCAGTATTTT
CASRRDRLTDTQYF
>NA|TRBV15|NA|TRBJ1-2
TGTGCCACCAGCAGAGTAACTGGGGCCGGGGGCTGCACCTTC
CATSRVTGAGGCTF
>NA|TRBV28|TRBD2|TRBJ2-1
TGTGCCAGCAGGATCAACTACTCCGGACTAGCGGCCAATGAGCAGTTCTTC
CASRINYSGLAANEQFF
>NA|TRBV7-6|TRBD2|TRBJ2-5
TGTGCCAGTAACGATGGGGGGGGTGGGGAGACCCAGTACTTC
CASNDGGGGETQYF
>NA|TRBV3-1|TRBD2|TRBJ2-7
TGTGCCAGCAGCCAACTCCCCAAACAACTAGCGACCAGCTCCTACAATGAGCAGTACTTC
CASSQLPKQLATSSYNEQYF
>NA|TRBV28|TRBD1|TRBJ2-1
TGTGCCAGCAGCCGCCCGGGACAGCTTAACAATGAGCAGTTCTTC
CASSRPGQLNNEQFF
>NA|TRBV4-1|NA|TRBJ2-4
TGCGCCAGCAGCCAAACACCGGACCTAGCCAAAAACATTCAGTACTTC
CASSQTPDLAKNIQYF
>NA|TRBV6-1|TRBD1|TRBJ1-4
TGTGCCAGCAGTGTAACCGGGACAGCTAATGAAAAACTGTTTTTT
CASSVTGTANEKLFF
>NA|TRBV13|TRBD2|TRBJ2-5
TGTGCCAGCAGCCGAAGCCCCGCACTAGCGGGAGGGGAGACCCAGTACTTC
CASSRSPALAGGETQYF